The sample holds a few counts of the clone carrying this TCR beta chain. Germline V gene data show CDR1 as MNHNS and CDR2 as SASEGT. V shed 5 bases, J shed 0 bases, and the junction held 3 bases outside the gene matches. The CDR3 is 15 residues long. The data stem from a study of cytomegalovirus exposure and HLA in healthy donors. TCRdb's table, derived via immunoSEQ multiplex PCR, lists solely in-frame clones and lacks some. The table lists some 140,000 clones, 80% to 90% of them singletons. The origin of this receptor is a woman aged 25 to 45 in good health and CMV-seronegative. The chain carries TRBV6-1 and TRBJ2-3; 9 nucleotides line up with TRBD2. Sequencing was done on a sample of PBMCs. The CDR3 here is CASSFLAGSTDTQYF. Written as DNA, the CDR3 is TGTGCCAGCAGTTTCCTAGCGGGGAGCACAGATACGCAGTATTTT.